This TCR beta chain was sequenced during a study of early T cells in non-severe SARS-CoV-2 infection listed by TCRdb under 2021. With respect to the entire study: TCR sequencing used bulk RNA from unsorted whole blood, so alpha and beta chains could not be paired.

Trimming removed 5 bases from V and 0 bases from J, leaving 11 bases between the germline ends. The CDR3 holds 14 amino acids from the cysteine to the phenylalanine. The retained sequence is limited to the CDR3, 42 bases, with the frame set at the first base. CDR1 and CDR2, per the germline V gene, are SGHRS and YFSETQ. The study was a case-control design nested within a healthcare worker cohort in London, UK, with weekly nasopharyngeal swab PCR tests and blood sampling. Healthcare workers were enrolled in the week of the UK lockdown, from 23 to 31 March 2020, and were followed every week for up to about 15 weeks. This clonotype appeared many times. What antigen it recognizes has not been identified. Base qualities are not recorded, but no much larger clone differs from it by a single base. Findings and caveats that apply to the study as a whole: VDJdb matching was skewed toward anti-spike CD8 responses and likely underestimated virus-specific expansions, missing private and CD4 specificities.

The library relied on 5' RACE. The reads were generated on a NextSeq 500. The TCR library protocol attached unique molecular identifiers to individual cDNA molecules to correct for sequencing error and PCR bias. TCR alpha and beta chains were both sequenced, and the abundances of alpha and beta sequences in each sample were closely correlated with each other. The study's own analysis went as follows. Decombinator V4 was used to annotate the V gene, J gene and CDR3 of the TCR sequences. TCRs were defined as expanded if a significant change between any two time points was detected under a Poisson model with p below 0.0001. TCR abundances were normalised to the total number of TCRs sequenced per sample and expressed as counts per million. MAIT TCRs were defined by TRAV1-2 paired with TRAJ12, TRAJ20 or TRAJ33, and iNKT TCRs by TRAV10 paired with TRAJ18. VDJdb, accessed 1 November 2021, was searched for CMV, EBV and SARS-CoV-2 annotated TCRs, excluding TCRs annotated for multiple antigens. The public reads were quality trimmed at Q25 with fastp and then assembled into clones with MiXCR by TCRdb, keeping productive beta chains. Under each unique CDR3 protein, matching rows form one entry showing the most common genes and DNA. The authors' filters were not applied to this entry. The sample yields about 94,000 distinct CDR3 sequences; around 13% were counted once. The biggest ten clones account for about 2.3% of the sample.

The TCR sequence derives from an adult who was a healthcare worker with PCR-confirmed SARS-CoV-2 infection or an uninfected control (not recorded which). The source material was whole blood. The chain joins TRBV5-1 to TRBJ2-5; the D match is possibly TRBD1 or TRBD2, with 6 bases aligned in each. The CDR3: CASRQGLYQETQYF. DNA sequence: TGCGCCAGCAGACAGGGACTGTACCAAGAGACCCAGTACTTC.